This TCR beta chain was profiled in a study of cytomegalovirus exposure and HLA in healthy donors. Both 60 Vbeta primers and 13 Jbeta primers went into the PCR. Generated by immunoSEQ multiplex PCR, the TCRdb table keeps only in-frame clones and is missing some. The sample table sets out tens of thousands of clones. The CDR3 contains 15 residues. The trim removed 3 bases at V and 7 bases at J, leaving 11 bases unmatched. From germline, CDR1 is KGHSH and CDR2 LQKENI. The sequence was collected from a man aged 30-40 years in good health and CMV-seronegative. The chain employs TRBV18 and TRBJ1-2; TRBD1 agrees at 7 bases. Sequences were obtained from PBMCs. CDR3 nucleotide sequence: TGTGCCAGCTCACCTGCCGGACAGGCACTCTGTGGCTACACCTTC. It yields the protein CASSPAGQALCGYTF.